These 22 T cell receptor beta chains were sequenced from one sample in a study of T cell responses to AZD1222 COVID-19 vaccine. Assay used: immunoSEQ multiplex PCR; TCRdb lists only in-frame clones, some missing. This sample has about 78,000 clones, with 80% to 85% found just once. The specimen was peripheral blood, collected on day 0 of AZD1222 vaccination. These receptors were collected from an adult in good health.

This clone was recorded only once. The CDR3 sequence is CASSENGPNYGYTF. CDR3 DNA sequence: TGTGCCAGCAGTGAAAACGGACCTAACTATGGCTACACCTTC. The genes are TRBV2 and TRBJ1-2; no clear D. V was pared by 2 bases and J by 0 bases, with 7 bases between. The V gene's germline CDR1 is SNHLY and CDR2 FYNNEI. This CDR3 is built from 14 residues.

The sample holds a few counts of this clone. The rearrangement joins TRBV12-3 or TRBV12-4 to TRBJ1-6; 7 bases are shared with TRBD1. V lost 7 bases, J lost 10 bases, and 4 bases stayed unmatched. The length of the CDR3 is 12 residues. The CDR3 coding sequence is TGTGCCAGCAACACAGGGGACTCACCCCTCCACTTT. The encoded protein is CASNTGDSPLHF.

The chain couples TRBV30 to TRBJ2-5, with D possibly matching TRBD1 (7 bases). The CDR3 loop spans 14 amino acids. V lost 0 bases, J lost 4 bases, and 12 bases lay in between. From germline, CDR1 is GTSNPN and CDR2 SVGIG (reference sequence). The chain's CDR3 is CAWSVGTAGETQYF. DNA of the CDR3: TGTGCCTGGAGTGTAGGGACAGCGGGAGAGACCCAGTACTTC.

Only one count was recorded for this clone. This sequence joins TRBV9 and TRBJ1-3; D remains unclear. The V end lost 4 bases, the J end lost 0 bases, and 8 bases lay between the germline ends. The CDR3 has 14 residues. Germline CDR1 and CDR2: SGDLS and YYNGEE. The CDR3 is CASSIDSSGNTIYF. The CDR3 bases are TGTGCCAGCAGCATCGACTCCTCTGGAAACACCATATATTTT.

The chain carries TRBV10-2 and TRBJ1-4; D gene ambiguous. V was shortened by 2 bases and J by 2 bases, with 15 bases between the two germline ends. Per the germline V gene, CDR1 is WSHSY and CDR2 is SAAADI. This CDR3 has 17 residues. In nucleotides, the CDR3 is TGCGCCAGCAGTGAGCACAACTGGGGAGAGACTAATGAAAAACTGTTTTTT. This encodes CASSEHNWGETNEKLFF.

The chain uses TRBV19 and TRBJ1-1, with D unclear. The CDR3 has 14 residues. Trimming took off 6 bases at V and 0 bases at J, with 11 bases between the two ends. Germline assignment: CDR1 LNHDA and CDR2 SQIVND (reference sequence). The CDR3: CASSSNSLNTEAFF. The DNA of the CDR3 is TGTGCCAGTAGCTCCAACAGCCTGAACACTGAAGCTTTCTTT.

This clone was counted between two and nine times. The chain employs TRBV2 and TRBJ2-2; D is perhaps TRBD2 (5 bases). V lost 4 bases and J lost 5, with 11 bases in between. The germline V gene encodes CDR1 SNHLY and CDR2 FYNNEI. The CDR3 has 14 residues. DNA for the CDR3: TGTGCCAGCAGTGGACTCGAGGGAACCGGGGAGCTGTTTTTT. As protein: CASSGLEGTGELFF.

V gene TRBV12-3 or TRBV12-4 combines with J gene TRBJ2-3, with D unresolved. Trimming left V 11 bases short and J 0 bases short, with 9 bases between. The CDR3 has 12 residues. The CDR3 sequence is CALETSTDTQYF. CDR3 in DNA: TGTGCCCTGGAGACTAGCACAGATACGCAGTATTTT.

A word on this clone: The same CDR3 also results from other DNA sequences found in this sample. V usage is TRBV14 and J usage is TRBJ1-3; unclear D gene. Between the trimmed V and J ends, which lost 1 base and 0 bases, there was a span of 7 bases. Germline V lookup: CDR1 SGHDN, CDR2 FVKESK. The CDR3 loop spans 15 amino acids. The CDR3 is CASSQAGTSGNTIYF. The CDR3 DNA sequence: TGTGCCAGCAGCCAAGCGGGCACCTCTGGAAACACCATATATTTT.

The genes are TRBV7-9 and TRBJ1-6; 8 bases agree with TRBD1. There are 14 residues in the CDR3. Unmatched junction bases numbered 1, after V lost 4 bases and J lost 5 bases. The germline CDR1 and CDR2 sequences are SEHNR and FQNEAQ (reference sequence). The CDR3: CASSSQGDNSPLHF. CDR3 bases: TGTGCCAGCAGCTCACAGGGGGATAATTCACCCCTCCACTTT.

This chain uses TRBV12-3 or TRBV12-4 with TRBJ1-1, with unresolved D. V was cut by 2 bases and J by 8 bases, with 9 bases left in between. This CDR3 has 12 residues. The DNA of the CDR3 is TGTGCCAGCAGTTTATGGTCAGGAGAAGCTTTCTTT. Translation gives CASSLWSGEAFF.

In this sample, this clone turned up a few times. The V call is TRBV9, the J call TRBJ1-4; D unclear. Germline V gene data show CDR1 as SGDLS and CDR2 as YYNGEE. The CDR3 length is 18 residues. V shed 0 bases and J shed 1 base, with 16 bases lying between them. Written as DNA, the CDR3 is TGTGCCAGCAGCGTAGACCCCTCACCAGGTGGAACTAATGAAAAACTGTTTTTT. It is translated as CASSVDPSPGGTNEKLFF.

The J gene is TRBJ2-7, the V gene TRBV5-1; D may match TRBD1 or TRBD2 (5 bases each). The CDR3 extends over 15 amino acids. The V and J ends lost 0 bases and 0 bases respectively, with 10 bases between them. The germline gives CDR1 SGHRS, CDR2 YFSETQ. The CDR3 DNA sequence: TGCGCCAGCAGCTTGGACAGGACTCCCTCCTACGAGCAGTACTTC. It encodes CASSLDRTPSYEQYF.

The rearrangement joins TRBV6-2 or TRBV6-3 to TRBJ1-1; the D is unclear. Germline CDR1 reads MNHEY; CDR2 reads SVGEGT. Trimming removed 2 bases from V and 6 bases from J, with 19 bases in between. The CDR3 spans 16 residues. The CDR3 loop is CASSYARLGWVAEAFF. In DNA, the CDR3 is TGTGCCAGCAGTTACGCCCGCCTCGGTTGGGTTGCTGAAGCTTTCTTT.

V usage is TRBV2 and J usage is TRBJ1-5; the D gene is possibly TRBD1 (5 bases). V lost 6 bases to trimming and J lost 4 bases, with 16 bases between them. The CDR3 runs to 15 residues. Per germline, CDR1 SNHLY and CDR2 FYNNEI. CDR3 DNA sequence: TGTGCCAGCAGGAGGGGCTCCGAGGGGAATCAGCCCCAGCATTTT. Residues: CASRRGSEGNQPQHF.

The J gene is TRBJ1-1, the V gene TRBV7-8; 8 bases align to TRBD1. Germline trimming cut 5 bases from V and 1 base from J; bases unmatched to any gene: 12. The CDR3 contains 17 residues. CDR1 SGHVS and CDR2 FQNEAQ come from the germline V gene. The CDR3 bases are TGTGCCAGCAGCCGTCCTGTTTTCGGACAGGGGAACACTGAAGCTTTCTTT. This codes for CASSRPVFGQGNTEAFF.

The gene calls are TRBV5-8 and TRBJ2-3, with a tentative D call TRBD2 (6 bases). The CDR3 sequence is 15 residues long. V lost 4 bases to trimming and J lost 2 bases, with 14 bases between them. CDR1 SGHTS and CDR2 YDEGEE come from the germline V gene. The CDR3 sequence: CASSEFGGVTDTQYF. For the CDR3, the DNA is TGTGCCAGCAGCGAGTTTGGAGGGGTCACAGATACGCAGTATTTT.

CDR3 protein: CASRPGQVYSNQPQHF. CDR3 in DNA: TGTGCCAGCAGACCCGGACAGGTGTATAGCAATCAGCCCCAGCATTTT. J is TRBJ1-5 and V is TRBV28; 7 nucleotides match TRBD1. The trim removed 6 bases at V and 0 bases at J, leaving 8 bases unmatched. Germline V gene lookup returns CDR1 MDHEN and CDR2 SYDVKM. This CDR3 region has 16 residues.

The CDR3 loop is CAITPGRYTGELFF. CDR3 coding DNA: TGTGCCATCACGCCAGGCCGATACACCGGGGAGCTGTTTTTT. This chain connects TRBV10-3 to TRBJ2-2; D call uncertain. CDR1 is ENHRY and CDR2 is SYGVKD in the germline V gene. The V and J ends lost 7 bases and 3 bases respectively, with 12 bases between them. The CDR3 is 14 residues long.

This clone was counted a few times. The V call is TRBV7-2, the J call TRBJ2-3; tentatively, D is TRBD1 or TRBD2 (5 bases each). CDR1 and CDR2 (germline): SGHTA, FQGNSA. The CDR3 sequence is 15 residues long. The V and J ends lost 1 base and 4 bases respectively, with 12 bases between them. The CDR3 here is CASSLVGLGADTQYF. In nucleotides, the CDR3 is TGTGCCAGCAGCTTAGTGGGTTTGGGGGCAGATACGCAGTATTTT.

The rearrangement joins TRBV28 to TRBJ2-2; D might be TRBD2 (6 bases). This CDR3 has 15 amino acids. V dropped 1 base and J dropped 4 bases, with 10 bases sitting between them. Germline V gene data show CDR1 as MDHEN and CDR2 as SYDVKM. In nucleotides, the CDR3 is TGTGCCAGCAGTTTATTCGGGGGAAGCACCGGGGAGCTGTTTTTT. It encodes CASSLFGGSTGELFF.

CDR3 coding DNA: TGCGCCAGCAGCTCTACTAGCGGGGGGGTGGCAGATACGCAGTATTTT. It translates to CASSSTSGGVADTQYF. This rearrangement joins TRBV5-1 to TRBJ2-3; 13 bases agree with TRBD2. The trim removed 3 bases at V and 4 bases at J, leaving 5 bases unmatched. CDR1 is SGHRS, CDR2 YFSETQ, per germline. The CDR3 sequence is 16 residues long.